A selection of T cell receptor beta chains follows, all from one sample in a study of beta chain features in type 1 diabetes. TCRdb's table, derived via immunoSEQ multiplex PCR, lists solely in-frame clones and lacks some. The table lists 350,000 or so clones, 15% to 20% of them singletons, with around 0.04% in the top ten. Material for sequencing was naive CD4+ T cells from blood. The receptor source for this set is a woman between 18 and 30 years old in good health. Both conserved end residues are part of each CDR3. The D gene is left open where the match is weak. Size is omitted from some rows. Given values are once, few, many or a class for expanded clones.

>TRBJ2-3|.|TRBV6-5|.
CASSYSGGLGTDTQYF
TGTGCCAGCAGTTACTCGGGGGGACTTGGCACAGATACGCAGTATTTT
>TRBJ2-3|.|TRBV5-1|.
CASSFYGRTSTDTQYF
TGCGCCAGCAGCTTCTACGGCAGGACTAGCACAGATACGCAGTATTTT
>TRBJ2-5|.|TRBV2|few
CASSVRGETQYF
TGTGCCAGCAGTGTGAGAGGGGAGACCCAGTACTTC
>TRBJ2-3|.|TRBV5-1|.
CASSPQGDTQYF
TGCGCCAGCAGCCCTCAGGGAGATACGCAGTATTTT
>TRBJ1-6|TRBD1|TRBV5-4|.
CASSLDRASSYNSPLHF
TGTGCCAGCAGCTTAGACAGGGCCAGCTCCTATAATTCACCCCTCCACTTT
>TRBJ1-1|.|TRBV29-1|few
CSVGLTVNTEAFF
TGCAGCGTCGGGTTGACGGTCAACACTGAAGCTTTCTTT
>TRBJ1-2|.|TRBV4-1|.
CASSQGGAGRYGYTF
TGCGCCAGCAGCCAAGGGGGCGCAGGGAGGTATGGCTACACCTTC
>TRBJ2-1|.|TRBV29-1|few
CSGRDTSGGDEQFF
TGCAGCGGGCGGGACACCTCGGGGGGTGATGAGCAGTTCTTC
>TRBJ2-5|.|TRBV9|few
CASSVVGGQETQYF
TGTGCCAGCAGCGTAGTCGGGGGTCAAGAGACCCAGTACTTC
>TRBJ2-1|.|TRBV5-4|.
CASSREPDSTYNEQFF
TGTGCCAGCAGCCGAGAACCAGACAGCACCTACAATGAGCAGTTCTTC
>TRBJ1-1|.|TRBV29-1|.
CSSLRDTNTEAFF
TGCAGCTCCCTCCGGGACACTAACACTGAAGCTTTCTTT
>TRBJ1-1|TRBD1|TRBV5-4|.
CASKGQGWSTEAFF
TGTGCCAGCAAGGGACAGGGATGGAGCACTGAAGCTTTCTTT
>TRBJ2-3|.|TRBV5-1|.
CASSLDGSGIMNTQYF
TGCGCCAGCAGCTTGGATGGTAGCGGCATTATGAATACGCAGTATTTT
>TRBJ2-5|TRBD1|TRBV9|.
CASSTGTASWETQYF
TGTGCCAGCAGCACAGGGACAGCAAGTTGGGAGACCCAGTACTTC
>TRBJ1-1|.|TRBV30|few
CACCRWNTEAFF
TGTGCCTGCTGCCGGTGGAACACTGAAGCTTTCTTT
>TRBJ1-1|TRBD1|TRBV11-2|.
CASSSWTGRNTEAFF
TGTGCCAGCAGCTCGTGGACAGGTAGGAACACTGAAGCTTTCTTT
>TRBJ1-4|TRBD1|TRBV2|few
CASRDRGVTNEKLFF
TGTGCCAGCAGGGACAGGGGGGTCACTAATGAAAAACTGTTTTTT
>TRBJ1-1|TRBD1|TRBV30|.
CAWRLDRSEAFF
TGTGCCTGGAGGTTGGACAGGTCTGAAGCTTTCTTT
>TRBJ2-1|TRBD2|TRBV9|.
CASSVGGTSNHNEQFF
TGTGCCAGCAGCGTAGGTGGGACTAGCAACCACAATGAGCAGTTCTTC
>TRBJ1-1|.|TRBV5-6|few
CASSYRLTEAFF
TGTGCCAGCAGCTATCGGTTGACTGAAGCTTTCTTT
>TRBJ2-5|TRBD2|TRBV11-1|few
CASSFRTSGQETQYF
TGTGCCAGCAGCTTTCGGACTAGCGGCCAAGAGACCCAGTACTTC
>TRBJ1-2|.|TRBV4-1|few
CASSQPTTGDYGYTF
TGCGCCAGCAGCCAACCGACGACAGGTGATTATGGCTACACCTTC
>TRBJ1-2|.|TRBV30|.
CAWRHSRSYGYTF
TGTGCCTGGAGACACAGCCGAAGCTATGGCTACACCTTC
>TRBJ1-2|TRBD1|TRBV30|few
CAWTPFDRDYGYTF
TGTGCCTGGACCCCTTTTGACAGGGACTATGGCTACACCTTC
>TRBJ2-7|TRBD1|TRBV29-1|.
CSVRPTGERRREQYF
TGCAGCGTTCGCCCGACAGGGGAGCGCCGTCGGGAGCAGTACTTC
>TRBJ2-1|TRBD2|TRBV30|few
CAWSKAGNEQFF
TGTGCCTGGAGTAAAGCGGGAAATGAGCAGTTCTTC
>TRBJ1-5|.|TRBV6-6|.
CASSSEKQSGPQHF
TGTGCCAGCAGTTCTGAAAAACAGTCAGGGCCCCAGCATTTT
>TRBJ2-1|TRBD1|TRBV30|few
CAWIGQARGSYNEQFF
TGTGCCTGGATCGGACAGGCAAGGGGCTCCTACAATGAGCAGTTCTTC
>TRBJ2-1|TRBD1|TRBV9|.
CASSGRDRVGNEQFF
TGTGCCAGCAGCGGCCGGGACAGGGTGGGAAATGAGCAGTTCTTC
>TRBJ2-7|TRBD2|TRBV2|.
CASSESGRGEQYF
TGTGCCAGCAGTGAGAGCGGGAGAGGCGAGCAGTACTTC
>TRBJ1-5|TRBD1|TRBV19|few
CASSMGQGGNQPQHF
TGTGCCAGTAGCATGGGACAGGGGGGCAATCAGCCCCAGCATTTT
>TRBJ2-2|.|TRBV7-2|.
CASSSDRWNTGELFF
TGTGCCAGCAGCTCCGACAGGTGGAACACCGGGGAGCTGTTTTTT
>TRBJ1-6|TRBD1|TRBV13|.
CASTLRRQGSSPLHF
TGTGCCAGCACCTTGAGGCGACAGGGTAGTTCACCCCTCCACTTT
>TRBJ2-1|TRBD2|TRBV30|few
CAWNRLGLDNEQFF
TGTGCCTGGAATCGACTCGGACTAGACAATGAGCAGTTCTTC
>TRBJ1-1|TRBD1|TRBV7-2|.
CASSPRQGLGTEAFF
TGTGCCAGCAGCCCTCGACAGGGTCTAGGCACTGAAGCTTTCTTT
>TRBJ2-2|.|TRBV29-1|few
CSVEVAGATGELFF
TGCAGCGTTGAGGTGGCGGGGGCCACCGGGGAGCTGTTTTTT
>TRBJ2-5|TRBD2|TRBV18|few
CASSLGLAETQYF
TGTGCCAGCTCACTAGGACTAGCAGAGACCCAGTACTTC
>TRBJ2-6|.|TRBV5-1|.
CASSLGTTSGANVLTF
TGCGCCAGCAGCCTCGGGACAACCTCTGGGGCCAACGTCCTGACTTTC
>TRBJ1-1|.|TRBV29-1|few
CSVALNTEAFF
TGCAGCGTGGCTCTGAACACTGAAGCTTTCTTT
>TRBJ2-7|TRBD2|TRBV15|.
CATSRGASGTYEQYF
TGTGCCACCAGCAGAGGGGCTAGCGGGACTTACGAGCAGTACTTC
>TRBJ1-2|.|TRBV7-2|.
CASSPDRNYGYTF
TGTGCCAGCAGCCCCGACAGGAACTATGGCTACACCTTC
>TRBJ1-1|.|TRBV7-2|.
CASRAFLNTEAFF
TGTGCCAGCAGAGCTTTTTTGAACACTGAAGCTTTCTTT
>TRBJ2-1|TRBD2|TRBV4-2|.
CASSQESLAGPYNEQFF
TGTGCCAGCAGCCAAGAATCTCTAGCGGGGCCCTACAATGAGCAGTTCTTC
>TRBJ2-2|TRBD2|TRBV9|.
CASSVAVAGGPGELFF
TGTGCCAGCAGCGTAGCTGTAGCGGGGGGGCCCGGGGAGCTGTTTTTT
>TRBJ1-5|.|TRBV25-1|few
CASRGQPNQPQHF
TGTGCCAGTAGAGGACAGCCCAATCAGCCCCAGCATTTT
>TRBJ2-7|.|TRBV14|.
CASSQATRGEQYF
TGTGCCAGCAGCCAGGCCACTCGGGGAGAGCAGTACTTC
>TRBJ2-7|TRBD2|TRBV30|.
CAWRPFLAGLPYEQYF
TGTGCCTGGAGGCCCTTTCTAGCGGGGCTTCCCTACGAGCAGTACTTC
>TRBJ2-2|TRBD2|TRBV28|.
CASSSSGRDTGELFF
TGTGCCAGCAGTTCTAGCGGGAGGGACACCGGGGAGCTGTTTTTT
>TRBJ1-1|.|TRBV30|few
CAWSTQMNTEAFF
TGTGCCTGGAGTACACAGATGAACACTGAAGCTTTCTTT